The 16 T cell receptor beta chains reported below all come from one sample, sequenced in a study of T cell changes during pregnancy in multiple sclerosis. Profiled with immunoSEQ multiplex PCR; TCRdb holds only in-frame clones, not every one. The repertoire holds fewer than 35,000 clones, nearly 90% seen once, with roughly 0.52% in the top ten. The sequencing used CD4+ T cells from peripheral blood mononuclear cells, collected in the third trimester of pregnancy. These receptors were obtained from a female donor in good health, enrolled as a control in a pregnancy study.

The chain joins TRBV5-3 to TRBJ2-1, with D possibly matching TRBD1 (5 bases). TRBV5-3 has ORF status, its function being uncertain. V lost 4 bases, J lost 7 bases, and 12 bases lay in between. CDR3 length: 13 amino acids. Written as DNA, the CDR3 is TGTGCCAGAAGCCTCCGACGGACAAATGAGCAGTTCTTC. Its translation is CARSLRRTNEQFF.

The rearrangement uses TRBV30 and TRBJ2-7, with 8 bases matching TRBD1. This CDR3 spans 15 amino acids. Germline loops: CDR1 GTSNPN, CDR2 SVGIG (reference sequence). Trimming took 3 bases from V and 5 from J; bases not matched to a gene: 12. CDR3 sequence: CAWSPDRGLRNEQYF. The CDR3 bases are TGTGCCTGGAGCCCCGACAGGGGCCTTAGGAACGAGCAGTACTTC. Drawing the rest from reference TRBV30 and TRBJ2-7, the complete variable domain is SQTIHQWPATLVQPVGSPLSLECTVEGTSNPNLYWYRQAAGRGLQLLFYSVGIGQISSEVPQNLSASRPQDRQFILSSKKLLLSDSGFYLCAWSPDRGLRNEQYFGPGTRLTVT.

In this sample, this clone turned up once. The V call is TRBV27, the J call TRBJ2-7, with 8 bases identical to TRBD1. Germline lookup yields CDR1 MNHEY and CDR2 SMNVEV (reference sequence). The CDR3 runs 14 residues. The V and J ends lost 8 bases and 1 base, in that order; junction bases with no gene match: 7. The CDR3 DNA reads TGTGCCAGCGCAACCGGGACAGGATCCTACGAGCAGTACTTC. Encoded protein: CASATGTGSYEQYF.

The chain has TRBV7-9 and TRBJ1-2; D gene unclear. Trimming took 1 base from V and 4 from J, leaving 4 bases between them. The germline gives CDR1 SEHNR, CDR2 FQNEAQ (reference sequence). CDR3 size: 12 residues. CDR3 in DNA: TGTGCCAGCAGCTTAGACAGCTATGGCTACACCTTC. Translated: CASSLDSYGYTF.

Only one count was recorded for this clone. The V and J genes are TRBV19 and TRBJ1-6; a weak D match, TRBD1 (5 bases). This CDR3 comprises 17 residues. V dropped 4 bases and J dropped 5 bases, with 18 bases sitting between them. Germline assignment: CDR1 LNHDA and CDR2 SQIVND (reference sequence). The CDR3 region has the DNA TGTGCCAGTAGTACCACAGGCCCGCGGGGAAATAATTCACCCCTCCACTTT. Residues: CASSTTGPRGNNSPLHF.

J is TRBJ1-2 and V is TRBV29-1; 9 bases match TRBD1. The ends lost 6 bases at V and 3 bases at J; junction bases unmatched: 8. This CDR3 contains 14 residues. Germline V gene data show CDR1 as SQVTM and CDR2 as ANQGSEA. For the CDR3, the DNA is TGCAGCGTGGACGAACAGGGGGCTGACTATGGCTACACCTTC. Its translation: CSVDEQGADYGYTF.

The chain has TRBV19 and TRBJ2-3, with TRBD2 identical over 7 bases. The germline V gene has CDR1 LNHDA and CDR2 SQIVND (reference sequence). With 2 bases clipped from V and 1 base from J, the junction kept 3 bases outside the gene matches. The CDR3 extends over 15 amino acids. CDR3 amino acids: CASSISGKGTDTQYF. CDR3 nucleotide sequence: TGTGCCAGTAGTATAAGCGGGAAGGGCACAGATACGCAGTATTTT.

The CDR3 DNA follows: TGTGCCAGCAGCCCAGGGGGGCCCCAGCCCCAGCATTTT. The encoded protein is CASSPGGPQPQHF. The chain couples TRBV7-2 to TRBJ1-5, with 7 positions matching TRBD1. Germline V gene lookup returns CDR1 SGHTA and CDR2 FQGNSA. J lost 7 bases, V lost 5 bases, and 5 bases had no gene match. The CDR3 sequence is 13 residues long.

The rearrangement joins TRBV18 to TRBJ1-5; no clear D gene. Trimming took 6 bases from V and 0 from J, leaving 9 bases between them. The CDR3 runs to 14 residues. Germline-derived CDR1 and CDR2 are KGHSH and LQKENI. CDR3 region: CASSYTDSNQPQHF. CDR3 coding DNA: TGTGCCAGCTCCTACACAGATAGCAATCAGCCCCAGCATTTT.

The chain has TRBV30 and TRBJ2-3; D possibly corresponds to TRBD1 (6 bases). Germline values: CDR1 GTSNPN, CDR2 SVGIG (reference sequence). This CDR3 comprises 12 residues. V lost 3 bases and J lost 3, with 7 bases in between. The CDR3 spells CAWSQGTDTQYF. The CDR3 DNA sequence: TGTGCCTGGAGCCAGGGGACAGATACGCAGTATTTT.

Only one count was recorded for this clone. This chain links TRBV5-6 with TRBJ2-7; D gene unclear. The CDR3 covers 17 residues. V shed 0 bases and J shed 0 bases, with 16 bases lying between them. Germline V gives CDR1 SGHDT, CDR2 YYEEEE. In nucleotides, the CDR3 is TGTGCCAGCAGCTTGGTTGCGGTAGGCGGAAGCTCCTACGAGCAGTACTTC. The encoded protein is CASSLVAVGGSSYEQYF.

CDR3 DNA: TGTGCCAGTAGGGCGGGGGGCCAAGAGACCCAGTACTTC. Translated: CASRAGGQETQYF. The V and J genes are TRBV19 and TRBJ2-5; 8 nucleotides align to TRBD2. Germline V CDR1 and CDR2: LNHDA, SQIVND (reference sequence). CDR3 length: 13 residues. Unmatched junction bases numbered 1, after V lost 6 bases and J lost 1 base.

The chain uses TRBV19 and TRBJ2-6, with TRBD1 matching over 7 bases. The CDR3 has 15 amino acids. The junction had 3 bases not matched to a gene; V was cut back by 5 bases and J by 2 bases. From germline, CDR1 is LNHDA and CDR2 SQIVND (reference sequence). The CDR3 bases are TGTGCCAGTAGTCCCCAGGGGGCTGGGGCCAACGTCCTGACTTTC. Its translation is CASSPQGAGANVLTF.

V is TRBV6-4 and J is TRBJ1-6; 10 bases match TRBD1. The CDR3 runs to 16 residues. Germline lookup yields CDR1 MRHNA and CDR2 SNTAGT. V was clipped by 5 bases and J by 9 bases; unmatched bases: 10. Written as DNA, the CDR3 is TGTGCCAGCAGTCGGGACAGGGGACCCGCGGGTTCACCCCTCCACTTT. It yields the protein CASSRDRGPAGSPLHF.

V and J are TRBV7-2 and TRBJ2-1; perhaps TRBD2 as D (6 bases). The CDR3 length is 13 residues. Germline V gene sequence: CDR1 SGHTA, CDR2 FQGNSA. Deletions cut 4 bases from V and 5 bases from J, with 9 bases between. The CDR3 sequence: CASSSGVNNEQFF. The CDR3 nucleotides are TGTGCCAGCAGCTCGGGAGTTAACAATGAGCAGTTCTTC.

The genes are TRBV7-2 and TRBJ2-1; 13 bases align to TRBD2. The CDR3 is made up of 15 amino acids. V shed 5 bases and J 7 bases; nucleotides not matched to a gene: 5. Germline assignment: CDR1 SGHTA and CDR2 FQGNSA. The CDR3 reads CASSAGLAGANEQFF. The CDR3 DNA is TGTGCCAGCAGCGCAGGACTAGCGGGAGCAAATGAGCAGTTCTTC.